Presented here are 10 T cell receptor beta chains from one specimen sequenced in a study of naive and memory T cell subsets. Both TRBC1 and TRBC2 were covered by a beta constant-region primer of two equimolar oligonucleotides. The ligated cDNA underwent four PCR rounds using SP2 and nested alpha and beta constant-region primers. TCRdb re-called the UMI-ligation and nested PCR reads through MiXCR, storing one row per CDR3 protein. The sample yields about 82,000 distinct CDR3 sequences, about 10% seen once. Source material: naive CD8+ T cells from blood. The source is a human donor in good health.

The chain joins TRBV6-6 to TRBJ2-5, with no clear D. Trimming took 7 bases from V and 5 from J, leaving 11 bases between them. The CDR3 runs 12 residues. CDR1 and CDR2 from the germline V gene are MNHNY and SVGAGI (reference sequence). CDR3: CASTLIGETQYF. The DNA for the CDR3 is TGTGCCAGCACCCTCATCGGCGAGACCCAGTACTTC.

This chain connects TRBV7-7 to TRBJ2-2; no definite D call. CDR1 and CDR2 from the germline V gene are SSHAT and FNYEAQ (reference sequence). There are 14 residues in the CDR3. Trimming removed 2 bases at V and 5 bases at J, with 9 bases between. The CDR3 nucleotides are TGTGCCAGCAGCTTATGGGCGCAGACCGGGGAGCTGTTTTTT. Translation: CASSLWAQTGELFF.

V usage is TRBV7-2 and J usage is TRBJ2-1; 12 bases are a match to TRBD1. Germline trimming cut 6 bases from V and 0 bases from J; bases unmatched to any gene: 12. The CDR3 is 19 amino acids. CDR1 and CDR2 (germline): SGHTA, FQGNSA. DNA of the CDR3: TGTGCCAGCAGTTATCCCGGGACAGGGGGCTTCAGCTCCTACAATGAGCAGTTCTTC. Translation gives CASSYPGTGGFSSYNEQFF.

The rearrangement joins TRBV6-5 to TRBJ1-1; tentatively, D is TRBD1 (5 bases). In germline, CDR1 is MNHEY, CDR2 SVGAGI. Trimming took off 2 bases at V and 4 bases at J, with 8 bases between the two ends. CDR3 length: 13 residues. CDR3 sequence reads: CASSYQGVTEAFF. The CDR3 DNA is TGTGCCAGCAGTTACCAGGGTGTCACTGAAGCTTTCTTT.

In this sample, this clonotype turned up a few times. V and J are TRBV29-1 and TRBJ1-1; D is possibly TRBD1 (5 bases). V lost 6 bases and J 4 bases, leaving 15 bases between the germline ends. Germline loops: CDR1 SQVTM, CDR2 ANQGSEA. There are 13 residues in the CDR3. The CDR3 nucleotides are TGCAGCGTCTGGGCCCGGGGCGGCACTGAAGCTTTCTTT. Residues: CSVWARGGTEAFF.

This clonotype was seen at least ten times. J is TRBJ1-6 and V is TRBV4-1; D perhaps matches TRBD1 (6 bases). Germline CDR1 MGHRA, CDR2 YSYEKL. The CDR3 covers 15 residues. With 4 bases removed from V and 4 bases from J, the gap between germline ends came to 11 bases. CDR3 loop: CASSREDSYNSPLHF. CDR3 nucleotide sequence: TGCGCCAGCAGCCGAGAGGACAGTTATAATTCACCCCTCCACTTT.

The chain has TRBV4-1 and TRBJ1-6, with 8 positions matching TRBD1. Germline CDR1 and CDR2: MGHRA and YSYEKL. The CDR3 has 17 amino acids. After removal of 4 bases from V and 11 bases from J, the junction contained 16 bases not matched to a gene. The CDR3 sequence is CASSRTVEGQARAPLHF. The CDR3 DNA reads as TGCGCCAGCAGCCGCACTGTCGAGGGACAGGCCCGCGCACCCCTCCACTTT.

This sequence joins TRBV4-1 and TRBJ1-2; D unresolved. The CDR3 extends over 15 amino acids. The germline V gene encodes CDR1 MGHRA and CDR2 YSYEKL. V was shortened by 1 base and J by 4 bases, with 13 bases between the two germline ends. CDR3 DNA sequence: TGCGCCAGCAGCCAAGTGATGGATTCCTTCTATGGCTACACCTTC. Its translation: CASSQVMDSFYGYTF.

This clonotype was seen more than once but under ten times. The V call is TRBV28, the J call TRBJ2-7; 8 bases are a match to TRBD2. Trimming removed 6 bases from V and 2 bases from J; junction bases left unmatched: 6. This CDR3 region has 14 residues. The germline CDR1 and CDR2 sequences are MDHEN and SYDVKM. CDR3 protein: CASSSSGSTYEQYF. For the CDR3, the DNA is TGTGCCAGCAGCTCTAGCGGGTCTACCTACGAGCAGTACTTC.

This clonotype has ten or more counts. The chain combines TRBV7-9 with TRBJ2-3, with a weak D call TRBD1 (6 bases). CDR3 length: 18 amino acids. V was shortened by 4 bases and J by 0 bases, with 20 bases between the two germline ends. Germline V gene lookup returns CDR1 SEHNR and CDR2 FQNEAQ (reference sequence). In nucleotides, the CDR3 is TGTGCCAGCAGCTCACTCACCCTGACAGGTCCTAGCACAGATACGCAGTATTTT. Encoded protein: CASSSLTLTGPSTDTQYF.